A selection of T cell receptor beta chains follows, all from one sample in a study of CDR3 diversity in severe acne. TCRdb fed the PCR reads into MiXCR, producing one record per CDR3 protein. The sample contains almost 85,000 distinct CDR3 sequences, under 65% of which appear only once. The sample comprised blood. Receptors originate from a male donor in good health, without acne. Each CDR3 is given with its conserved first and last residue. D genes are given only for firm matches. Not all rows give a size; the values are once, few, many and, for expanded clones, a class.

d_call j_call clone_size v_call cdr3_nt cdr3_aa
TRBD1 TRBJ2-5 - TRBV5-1 TGCGCCAGCAGCTTGGACAGGGGGGAGACCCAGTACTTC CASSLDRGETQYF
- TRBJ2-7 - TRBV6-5 TGTGCCAGCAGGCCAGAGGCGAAACAGTACTTC CASRPEAKQYF
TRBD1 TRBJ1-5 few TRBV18 TGTGCCAGCTCACGCCGGGACAGGGGACAAAGTCAGCCCCAGCATTTT CASSRRDRGQSQPQHF
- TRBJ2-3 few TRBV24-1 TGTGCCACCAGGGATTGGGAGTTTTTCACAGATACGCAGTATTTT CATRDWEFFTDTQYF
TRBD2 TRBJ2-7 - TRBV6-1 TGTGCCAGCAGTGCGCCGACTAGCGGGAGCCGTACCTCCTACGAGCAGTACTTC CASSAPTSGSRTSYEQYF
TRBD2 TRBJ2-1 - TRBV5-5 TGTGCCAGCAGCTTGGGGTGGCGGACGTGGACTAGCGGGGGAGTCAATGAGCAGTTCTTC CASSLGWRTWTSGGVNEQFF
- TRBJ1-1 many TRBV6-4 TGTGCCAGCAGTGGGGGAGCGGGCAACACTGAAGCTTTCTTT CASSGGAGNTEAFF
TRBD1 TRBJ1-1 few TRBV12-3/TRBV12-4 TGTGCCAGCATCCCGAACAGGGGTGGGGCTTTCTTT CASIPNRGGAFF
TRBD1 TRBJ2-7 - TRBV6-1 TGTGCCAGCAGTGAACAAGCGGGGACAGGGGCCTACGAGCAGTACTTC CASSEQAGTGAYEQYF
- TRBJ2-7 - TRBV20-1 TGCAGTGCCCCGAGAGCGGGCAAGGCCTCCTACGAGCAGTACTTC CSAPRAGKASYEQYF
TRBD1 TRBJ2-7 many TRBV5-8 TGTGCTATAAGCGCCTACAGGGGCTACGAGCAGTACTTC CAISAYRGYEQYF
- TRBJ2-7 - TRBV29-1 TGCAGCGTTGTGGTCCCAGCTCAACCGTTCGAGCAGTACTTC CSVVVPAQPFEQYF
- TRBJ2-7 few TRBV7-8 TGTGCCAGCAGCTTAGAACTAGAGGGCTACGAGCAGTACTTC CASSLELEGYEQYF
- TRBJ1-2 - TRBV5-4 TGTGCCAGCAGCCCCCTGTTGTCCTCTAACTATGGCTACACCTTC CASSPLLSSNYGYTF
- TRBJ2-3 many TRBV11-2 TGTGCCAGCAGCTTATCCCTCCAAGGGGGGACGCAGTATTTT CASSLSLQGGTQYF
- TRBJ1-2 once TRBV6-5 TGTGCCAGCAGCTCCTCGGGAAGCTATGGCTACACCTTC CASSSSGSYGYTF
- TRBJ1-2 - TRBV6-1 TGTGCCAGCAGGTCCCCGGAGGTTAATGGCTACACCTTC CASRSPEVNGYTF
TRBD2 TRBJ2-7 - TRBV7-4 TGTGCCAGCAGCCCGGGGACTAGCGTATCCTACGAGCAGTACTTC CASSPGTSVSYEQYF
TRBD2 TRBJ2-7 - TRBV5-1 TGCGCCAGCAGCTTCTTAGCGGGAGGGCCCCAAGAGCAGTACTTC CASSFLAGGPQEQYF
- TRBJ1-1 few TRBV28 TGTGCCAGCAGTCCCCTACAGCTGAACACTGAAGCTTTCTTT CASSPLQLNTEAFF
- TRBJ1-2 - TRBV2 TGTGCCAGCAGCACCACGGCCGAGCAGTACTACGGCTTC CASSTTAEQYYGF
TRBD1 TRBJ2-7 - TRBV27 TGTGCCAGCACCTCTGGGACAGGGGCCTACGAGCAGCACTTC CASTSGTGAYEQHF
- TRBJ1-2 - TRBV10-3 TGTGCCAGCGGAGGGTGGGCAGGGAACTATGGCTACACCTTC CASGGWAGNYGYTF
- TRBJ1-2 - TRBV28 TGTGCCAGCAGTTCCAGGACACCTAAGGGCTATGGCTACACCTTC CASSSRTPKGYGYTF
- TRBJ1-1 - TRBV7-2 TGTGCCAGCAGCCCCCGGGACAAGACAGTCGCTGAAGCTTTCTTT CASSPRDKTVAEAFF
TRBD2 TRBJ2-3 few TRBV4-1 TGCGCCAGCAGCCAAGGAAGTCTAGCGGAGGGGCGTGATACGCAGTATTTT CASSQGSLAEGRDTQYF
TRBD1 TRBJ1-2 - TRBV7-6 TGTGCCAGCAGCTCCGGACAGGGCGCCAACTATGGCTACACCTTC CASSSGQGANYGYTF
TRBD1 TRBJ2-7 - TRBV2 TGTGCCAGCAGTGAAGCGACAGGGTATACGCAGTACTTC CASSEATGYTQYF